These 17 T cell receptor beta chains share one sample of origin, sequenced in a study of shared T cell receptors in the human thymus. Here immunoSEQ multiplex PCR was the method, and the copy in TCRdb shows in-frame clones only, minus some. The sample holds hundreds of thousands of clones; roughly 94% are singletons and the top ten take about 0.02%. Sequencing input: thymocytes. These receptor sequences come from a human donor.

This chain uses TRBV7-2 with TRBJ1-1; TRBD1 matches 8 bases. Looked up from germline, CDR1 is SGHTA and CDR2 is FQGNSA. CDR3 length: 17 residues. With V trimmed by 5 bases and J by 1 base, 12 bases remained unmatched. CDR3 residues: CASSPPPRDRTNTEAFF. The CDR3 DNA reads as TGTGCCAGCAGCCCACCCCCCCGGGACAGGACGAACACTGAAGCTTTCTTT.

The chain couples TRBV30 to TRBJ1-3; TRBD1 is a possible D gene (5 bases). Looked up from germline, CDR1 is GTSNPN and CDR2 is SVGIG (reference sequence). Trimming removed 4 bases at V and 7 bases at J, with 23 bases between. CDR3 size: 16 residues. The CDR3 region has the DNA TGTGCCTGGACCCCCCTGACGGGGCCTCCTCCGAACACCATATATTTT. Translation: CAWTPLTGPPPNTIYF.

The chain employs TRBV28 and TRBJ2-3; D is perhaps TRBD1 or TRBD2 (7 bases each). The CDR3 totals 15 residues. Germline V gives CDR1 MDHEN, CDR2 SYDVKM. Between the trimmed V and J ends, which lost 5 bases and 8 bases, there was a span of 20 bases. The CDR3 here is CASSGMESRGGTQYF. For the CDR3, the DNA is TGTGCCAGCAGTGGGATGGAGTCCAGGGGGGGTACGCAGTATTTT.

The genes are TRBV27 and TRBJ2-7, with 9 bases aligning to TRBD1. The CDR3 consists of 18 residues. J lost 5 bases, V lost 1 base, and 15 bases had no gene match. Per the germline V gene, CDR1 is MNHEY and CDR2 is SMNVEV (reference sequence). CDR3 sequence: CASSLFTPLMDRGHEQYF. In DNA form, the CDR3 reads TGTGCCAGCAGTTTATTTACCCCTTTGATGGACAGGGGCCACGAGCAGTACTTC.

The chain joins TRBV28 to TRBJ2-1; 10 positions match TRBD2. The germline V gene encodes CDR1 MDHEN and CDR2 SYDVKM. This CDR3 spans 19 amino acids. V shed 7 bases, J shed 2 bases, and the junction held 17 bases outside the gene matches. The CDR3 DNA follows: TGTGCCAGCACCGAAGCACCCGGACTAGCGGCCCGAGCCTACAATGAGCAGTTCTTC. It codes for CASTEAPGLAARAYNEQFF.

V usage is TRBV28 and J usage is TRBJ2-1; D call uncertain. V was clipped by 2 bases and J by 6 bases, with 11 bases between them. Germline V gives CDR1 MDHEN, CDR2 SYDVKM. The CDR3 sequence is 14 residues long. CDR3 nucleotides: TGTGCCAGCAGTTTAAGGACGGACCCCAATGAGCAGTTCTTC. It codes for CASSLRTDPNEQFF.

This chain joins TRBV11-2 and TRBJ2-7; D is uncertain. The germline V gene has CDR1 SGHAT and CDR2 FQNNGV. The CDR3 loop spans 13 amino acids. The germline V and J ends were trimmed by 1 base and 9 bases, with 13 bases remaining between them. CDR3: CASSLAEPPWQYF. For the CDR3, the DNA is TGTGCCAGCAGCTTAGCGGAGCCCCCCTGGCAGTACTTC.

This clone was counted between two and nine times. CDR3 bases: TGTGCCAGCAGCCAAGAGGCGGGAGGGCCAAGTAATGAGCAGTTCTTC. Protein product: CASSQEAGGPSNEQFF. This chain connects TRBV14 to TRBJ2-1; 9 bases line up with TRBD2. V shed 0 bases and J 7 bases; nucleotides not matched to a gene: 7. CDR3 size: 16 residues. Looked up from germline, CDR1 is SGHDN and CDR2 is FVKESK.

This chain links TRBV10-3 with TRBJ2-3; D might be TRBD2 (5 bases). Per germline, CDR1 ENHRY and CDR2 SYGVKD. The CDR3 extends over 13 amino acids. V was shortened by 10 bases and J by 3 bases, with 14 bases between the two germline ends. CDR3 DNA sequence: TGTGCCACCACCGGTCCGGGGACAGATACGCAGTATTTT. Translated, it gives CATTGPGTDTQYF.

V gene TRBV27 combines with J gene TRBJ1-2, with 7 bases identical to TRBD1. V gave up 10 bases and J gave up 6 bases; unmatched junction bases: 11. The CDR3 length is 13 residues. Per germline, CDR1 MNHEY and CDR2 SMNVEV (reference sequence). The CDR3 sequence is CATRQGPSDGYTF. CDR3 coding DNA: TGTGCCACACGACAGGGACCGTCGGATGGCTACACCTTC.

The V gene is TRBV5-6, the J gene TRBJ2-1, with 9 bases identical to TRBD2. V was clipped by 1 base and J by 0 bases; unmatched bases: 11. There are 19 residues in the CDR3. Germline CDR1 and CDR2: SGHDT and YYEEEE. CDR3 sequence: CASSLRLAGFTSSYNEQFF. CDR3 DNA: TGTGCCAGCAGCTTGCGGCTAGCGGGATTCACGAGCTCCTACAATGAGCAGTTCTTC.

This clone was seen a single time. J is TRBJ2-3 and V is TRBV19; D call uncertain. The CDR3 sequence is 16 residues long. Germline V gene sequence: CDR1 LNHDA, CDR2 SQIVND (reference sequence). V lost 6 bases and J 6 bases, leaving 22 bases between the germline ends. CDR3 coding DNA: TGTGCCAGTAGCCCCCCCGTTGCCGGTACGGTCGATACGCAGTATTTT. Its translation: CASSPPVAGTVDTQYF.

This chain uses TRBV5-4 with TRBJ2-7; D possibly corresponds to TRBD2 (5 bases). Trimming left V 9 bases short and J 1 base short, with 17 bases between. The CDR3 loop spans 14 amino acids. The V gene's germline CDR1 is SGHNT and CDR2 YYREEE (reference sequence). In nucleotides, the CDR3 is TGTGCCACCCTCCTAGCACCACAATCCTACGAGCAGTACTTC. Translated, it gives CATLLAPQSYEQYF.

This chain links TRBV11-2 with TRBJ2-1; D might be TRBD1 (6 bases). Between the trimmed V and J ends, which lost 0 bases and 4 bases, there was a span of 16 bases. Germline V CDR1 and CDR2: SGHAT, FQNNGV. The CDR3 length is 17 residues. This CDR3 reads CASSLDPPGVGYNEQFF. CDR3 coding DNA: TGTGCCAGCAGCTTAGACCCCCCAGGGGTCGGGTACAATGAGCAGTTCTTC.

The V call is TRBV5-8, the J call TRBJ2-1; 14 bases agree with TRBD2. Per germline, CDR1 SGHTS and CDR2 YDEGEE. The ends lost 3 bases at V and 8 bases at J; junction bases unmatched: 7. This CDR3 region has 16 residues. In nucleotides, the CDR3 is TGTGCCAGCAGCTCCCCGGGACTAGCGGGAGTCCATGAGCAGTTCTTC. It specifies CASSSPGLAGVHEQFF.

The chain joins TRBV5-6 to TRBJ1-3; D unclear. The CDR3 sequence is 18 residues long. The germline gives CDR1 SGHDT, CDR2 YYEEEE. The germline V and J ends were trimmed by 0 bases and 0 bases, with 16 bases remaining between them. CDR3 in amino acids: CASSLGHSNQSSGNTIYF. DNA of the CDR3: TGTGCCAGCAGCTTGGGACACTCTAACCAGAGCTCTGGAAACACCATATATTTT.

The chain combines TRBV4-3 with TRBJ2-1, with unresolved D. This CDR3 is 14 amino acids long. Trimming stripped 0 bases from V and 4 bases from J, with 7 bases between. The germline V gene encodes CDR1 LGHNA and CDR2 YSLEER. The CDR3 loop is CASSQENKYNEQFF. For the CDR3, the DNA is TGCGCCAGCAGCCAAGAAAACAAATACAATGAGCAGTTCTTC.